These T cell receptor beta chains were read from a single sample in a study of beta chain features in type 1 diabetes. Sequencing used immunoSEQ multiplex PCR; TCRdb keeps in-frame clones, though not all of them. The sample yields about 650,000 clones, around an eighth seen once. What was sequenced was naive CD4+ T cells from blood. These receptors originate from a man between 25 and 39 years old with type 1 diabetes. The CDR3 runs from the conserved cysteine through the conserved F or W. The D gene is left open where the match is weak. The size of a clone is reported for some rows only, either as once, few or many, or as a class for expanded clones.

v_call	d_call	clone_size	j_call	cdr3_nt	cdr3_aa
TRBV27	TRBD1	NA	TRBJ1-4	TGTGCCAGCAGTCGGAGGGACAGCCGTGAAAAACTGTTTTTT	CASSRRDSREKLFF
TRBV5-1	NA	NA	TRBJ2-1	TGCGCCAGCAGCCCCGGGACGGAGAACAATGAGCAGTTCTTC	CASSPGTENNEQFF
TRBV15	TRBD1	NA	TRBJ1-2	TGTGCCACCAGCAGAGATCTGGGGACAGGGCATGGCTACACCTTC	CATSRDLGTGHGYTF
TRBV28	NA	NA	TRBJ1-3	TGTGCCAGCAGTTTCCCCAGTGACAGCCACTCTGGAAACACCATATATTTT	CASSFPSDSHSGNTIYF
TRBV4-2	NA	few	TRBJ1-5	TGTGCCAGCAGCCAAGATGAGGGCCGAATCGATCAGCCCCAGCATTTT	CASSQDEGRIDQPQHF
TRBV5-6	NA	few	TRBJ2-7	TGTGCCAGCGGGGGGACCCTTGGGAGAGCCTACGAGCAGTACTTC	CASGGTLGRAYEQYF
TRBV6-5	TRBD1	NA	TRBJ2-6	TGTGCCAGCAGTTACCACCGACAGGGAGGGGCCAACGTCCTGACTTTC	CASSYHRQGGANVLTF
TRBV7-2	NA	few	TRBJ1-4	TGTGCCAGCAGCCCTGGATCCCAGGGTGAAAAACTGTTTTTT	CASSPGSQGEKLFF
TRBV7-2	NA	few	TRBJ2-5	TGTGCCAGCAGCTCGAGCACGTGGACCCAGTACTTC	CASSSSTWTQYF
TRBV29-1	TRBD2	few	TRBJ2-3	TGCAGCACGGCCGGGACTAGCGGGGTTGGTACGCAGTATTTT	CSTAGTSGVGTQYF
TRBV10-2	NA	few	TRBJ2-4	TGCGCCAGCAGGATTGCAGGGAACCCCATTCAGTACTTC	CASRIAGNPIQYF
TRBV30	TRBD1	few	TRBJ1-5	TGTGCCTGGGACACAGGGGGCAATCAGCCCCAGCATTTT	CAWDTGGNQPQHF
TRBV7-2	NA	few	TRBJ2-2	TGTGCCAGCAGCCTTATTGAAGGGGAGCTGTTTTTT	CASSLIEGELFF
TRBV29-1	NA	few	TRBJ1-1	TGCAGCGTTAGGACAGACTTGAACACTGAAGCTTTCTTT	CSVRTDLNTEAFF
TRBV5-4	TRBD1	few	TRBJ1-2	TGTGCCAGCAGCTTGCGACAGGGTGAAGGCTACACCTTC	CASSLRQGEGYTF
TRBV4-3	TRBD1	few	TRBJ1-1	TGCGCCAGCAGCCACGCGGTCCCGGGACAGGGATCGGGCACTGAAGCTTTCTTT	CASSHAVPGQGSGTEAFF
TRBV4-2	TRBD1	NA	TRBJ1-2	TGTGCCAGCAGCCAAGGAGGGACAGGCAACTATGGCTACACCTTC	CASSQGGTGNYGYTF
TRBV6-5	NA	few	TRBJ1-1	TGTGCCAGCAGTTTCGGGACGGGGGTGCTCACTGAAGCTTTCTTT	CASSFGTGVLTEAFF
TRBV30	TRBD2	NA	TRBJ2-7	TGTGCCTGGAGTGAGGGACTAGCGGGCGAGCAGTACTTC	CAWSEGLAGEQYF
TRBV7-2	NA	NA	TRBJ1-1	TGTGCCAGCAGCCCTCCCCCCGGTGGCACTGAAGCTTTCTTT	CASSPPPGGTEAFF
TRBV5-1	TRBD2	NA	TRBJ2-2	TGCGCCAGCAGCTTGGCCTCTGGACTAGTTATCGGGGAGCTGTTTTTT	CASSLASGLVIGELFF
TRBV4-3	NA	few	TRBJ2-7	TGCGCCAGCAGCCCGGCCGGGACAACAAACTACGAGCAGTACTTC	CASSPAGTTNYEQYF
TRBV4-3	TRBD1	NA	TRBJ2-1	TGCGCCAGCAGCCAGGTCGGACAGGGTTCGGGGAAGCAGTTCTTC	CASSQVGQGSGKQFF
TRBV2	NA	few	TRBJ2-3	TGTGCCAGCAGTGGACCAGGACTCACAGATACGCAGTATTTT	CASSGPGLTDTQYF
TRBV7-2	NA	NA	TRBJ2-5	TGTGCCAGCAGAAAAGGGGGAGAGACCCAGTACTTC	CASRKGGETQYF
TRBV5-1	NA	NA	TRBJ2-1	TGCGCCAGCAGCTTGAGTTTGGCAGGGGTCAATGAGCAGTTCTTC	CASSLSLAGVNEQFF
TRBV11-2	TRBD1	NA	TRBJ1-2	TGTGCCAGCAGCTCTAAACAGGGGAACTATGGCTACACCTTC	CASSSKQGNYGYTF
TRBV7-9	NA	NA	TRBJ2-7	TGTGCCAGCAGCGCTGGGGCAGGGTATACCTACGAGCAGTACTTC	CASSAGAGYTYEQYF
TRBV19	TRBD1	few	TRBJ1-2	TGTGCCAGTAGTCCCCTTGACAGGGGTCCGGAAGGCTACACCTTC	CASSPLDRGPEGYTF
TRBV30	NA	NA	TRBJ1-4	TGTGCCTGGAGCCCGGGCTCGGGGACTAATGAAAAACTGTTTTTT	CAWSPGSGTNEKLFF
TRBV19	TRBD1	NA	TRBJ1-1	TGTGCCAGTAGTATGGGGACAGCGAACACTGAAGCTTTCTTT	CASSMGTANTEAFF
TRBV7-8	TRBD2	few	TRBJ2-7	TGTGCCAGCAGCTTCCCGGGGGGAAGGTCCTACGAGCAGTACTTC	CASSFPGGRSYEQYF
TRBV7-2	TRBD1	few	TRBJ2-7	TGTGCCAGCAGCCGGGACAGTCTCAACGAGCAGTACTTC	CASSRDSLNEQYF
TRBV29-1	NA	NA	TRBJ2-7	TGCAGCGTGCGCCTCAACTCCTACGAGCAGTACTTC	CSVRLNSYEQYF
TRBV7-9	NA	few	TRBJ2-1	TGTGCCAGCAGCCATCCTATCCGACAGTTAGGCTCCTACAATGAGCAGTTCTTC	CASSHPIRQLGSYNEQFF
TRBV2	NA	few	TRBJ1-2	TGTGCCAGCAGTGGACAGCGTCAGCACCCTGGCCATGGCTACACCTTC	CASSGQRQHPGHGYTF
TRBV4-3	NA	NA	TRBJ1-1	TGCGCCAGCAGCCACGGAGGGAACAGTGAAGCTTTCTTT	CASSHGGNSEAFF
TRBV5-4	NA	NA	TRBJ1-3	TGTGCCAGCAGCTTGACCCCGACAGTTGGAAACACCATATATTTT	CASSLTPTVGNTIYF
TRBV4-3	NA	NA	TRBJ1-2	TGCGCCAGCAGCCAAGATCCCGGGAATGACTATGGCTACACCTTC	CASSQDPGNDYGYTF
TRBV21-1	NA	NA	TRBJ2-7	TGTGCCCCCGAGGGGACAGCCTACGAGCAGTACTTC	CAPEGTAYEQYF
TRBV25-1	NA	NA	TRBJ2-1	TGTGCCAGCAGTGAACGGAACAGCGGCAATGAGCAGTTCTTC	CASSERNSGNEQFF
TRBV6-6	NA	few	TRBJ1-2	TGTGCCACCCGATGGGACTATGGCTACACCTTC	CATRWDYGYTF
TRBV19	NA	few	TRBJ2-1	TGTGCCAGTAGTATAGATCTGGGCGGGCCCCGGGACAATGAGCAGTTCTTC	CASSIDLGGPRDNEQFF
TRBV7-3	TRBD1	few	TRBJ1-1	TGTGCCAGCAGCCCCACAGGGGATGGCACTGAAGCTTTCTTT	CASSPTGDGTEAFF
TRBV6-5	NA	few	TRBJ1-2	TGTGCCAGCACCCAGGGGTCACTTCTCTATGGCTACACCTTC	CASTQGSLLYGYTF
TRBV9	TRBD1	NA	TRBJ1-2	TGTGCCAGCAACGACAGGGGTGGGAACTATGGCTACACCTTC	CASNDRGGNYGYTF
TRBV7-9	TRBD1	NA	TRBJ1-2	TGTGCCAGCAGTTTCCAAGACAGGGGGCATGGCTACACCTTC	CASSFQDRGHGYTF
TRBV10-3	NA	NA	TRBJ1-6	TGTGCCATCAGTGAGGGGCAGGGAGTTAGGTCACCCCTCCACTTT	CAISEGQGVRSPLHF
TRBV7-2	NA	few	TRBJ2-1	TGTGCCAGCAGCAAAGGGGAGGCAGCTGAGCAGTTCTTC	CASSKGEAAEQFF
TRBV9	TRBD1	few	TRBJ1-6	TGTGCCAGCAGCGAATCATCCGGGACAGTAGGTTTTCCCCTCCACTTT	CASSESSGTVGFPLHF
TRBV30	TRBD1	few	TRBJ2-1	TGTGCCTGGAGTGTACAGGGGGCAAGAGGAGAGCAGTTCTTC	CAWSVQGARGEQFF
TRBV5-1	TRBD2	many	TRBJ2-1	TGCGCCAGCAGTCCTCCGACGGGACTACTTACGAATGAGCAGTTCTTC	CASSPPTGLLTNEQFF
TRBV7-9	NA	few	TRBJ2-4	TGTGCCAGCAGCCCCTCCAAAAACATTCAGTACTTC	CASSPSKNIQYF
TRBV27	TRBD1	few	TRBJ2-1	TGTGCCAGCGGCAGGGGGCACAATGAGCAGTTCTTC	CASGRGHNEQFF
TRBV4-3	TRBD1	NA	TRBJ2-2	TGCGCCAGCAGCCAAGCCGGGACAGGGGCCGGGGAGCTGTTTTTT	CASSQAGTGAGELFF
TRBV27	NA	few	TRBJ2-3	TGTGCCAGCAGTTCGACAGGACAGCCTACGCAGTATTTT	CASSSTGQPTQYF
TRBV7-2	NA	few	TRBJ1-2	TGTGCCAGCAGCTTAGTGTTCGCGGAGAACTATGGCTACACCTTC	CASSLVFAENYGYTF